This T cell receptor (beta chain) came from a study of blood T cell repertoires in COVID-19. Study as a whole: T cells, B-cell-depleted T cells, or PBMCs supplied cDNA or gDNA.

This CDR3 is built from 14 residues. The germline V gene has CDR1 SGHDN and CDR2 FVKESK. V dropped 4 bases and J dropped 4; count of bases not matched to a gene: 5. Authors' data handling: Reference gene primer amplification in the assay estimated nucleated cell counts. TCRdb's table, derived via immunoSEQ multiplex PCR, lists solely in-frame clones and lacks some. V and J calls and clone size are given by that table; D and trimming were obtained from the DNA. Here the sample spans about 310,000 clones, about nine tenths being singletons. V is TRBV14 and J is TRBJ2-5, with 8 bases matching TRBD1. This TCR was recovered from a man between 18 and 35 years old with active or convalescent COVID-19. Source material: peripheral blood. The CDR3, as DNA: TGTGCCAGCAGCCGACAGGGGCGAAGAGAGACCCAGTACTTC. It translates to CASSRQGRRETQYF.